This T cell receptor beta chain was captured in a study of control samples from healthy donors and cancer patients (dated by TCRdb to the early 2020s). Per the germline V gene (reference sequence), GTSNPN is the CDR1 and SVGIG is the CDR2. Counted from cysteine to phenylalanine, this CDR3 has 11 amino acids. Just the 33-base CDR3 DNA is kept, in frame starting at base 1. V sheds 4 bases and J sheds 6 bases, leaving 10 bases between their ends. In the case of this clone: Its antigen is still unknown. Base qualities are not recorded, but no much larger clone differs from it by a single base.

Library preparation was by the immunoSEQ multiplex PCR assay. TCRdb mirrors the immuneACCESS table, restricted to in-frame sequences. Some clones are absent from its copies; in checked studies, under half trace to an unresolved V gene, and the reason for the others is unknown. Recorded for this sample are approximately 87,000 clones; over 85% of them occurred a single time. The ten biggest clones cover around 1.3% of the sample. Recombination connected TRBV30 to TRBJ2-7; perhaps TRBD2 is the D gene, with 6 bases matching. The source material was PBMCs. The source of this sequence is a woman in her forties with lung cancer. The CDR3 protein: CAWMSGVEQYF. The DNA sequence reads TGTGCCTGGATGTCGGGGGTCGAGCAGTACTTC. The entire variable domain, with the stretches around the CDR3 drawn from the reference TRBV30 and TRBJ2-7 proteins, is SQTIHQWPATLVQPVGSPLSLECTVEGTSNPNLYWYRQAAGRGLQLLFYSVGIGQISSEVPQNLSASRPQDRQFILSSKKLLLSDSGFYLCAWMSGVEQYFGPGTRLTVT.